These 23 T cell receptor beta chains originate from one sample sequenced in a study of PD-1 blockade in classical Hodgkin lymphoma. Using immunoSEQ multiplex PCR, the repertoire was profiled, and TCRdb retains in-frame clones only, with some absent. The table records 100,000 or so clones, roughly 89% of them present only once. Every one of the patients relapsed after autologous stem cell transplantation (brentuximab vedotin exposure was variable). The specimen comprised peripheral blood mononuclear cells (PBMCs), sampled before the second cycle of nivolumab. These receptor sequences come from a human donor with classical Hodgkin lymphoma.

The rearrangement links TRBV27 to TRBJ2-7; 7 nucleotides align to TRBD1. The CDR3 is made up of 15 amino acids. J gave up 7 bases and V 2 bases, and 11 bases lay outside the gene matches. The germline V gene encodes CDR1 MNHEY and CDR2 SMNVEV (reference sequence). The CDR3 reads CASSLTDRVNTEQYF. The CDR3 DNA reads as TGTGCCAGCAGTTTAACCGACAGGGTAAATACAGAGCAGTACTTC.

This chain joins TRBV19 and TRBJ2-3; 9 bases match TRBD2. Trimming removed 10 bases from V and 3 bases from J; junction bases left unmatched: 5. The germline V gene encodes CDR1 LNHDA and CDR2 SQIVND (reference sequence). This CDR3 spans 13 amino acids. The DNA for the CDR3 is TGTGCCACTGCACTAGCGGGTACAGATACGCAGTATTTT. Its translation is CATALAGTDTQYF.

V is TRBV6-5 and J is TRBJ2-3; 7 bases are a match to TRBD2. Germline V gene sequence: CDR1 MNHEY, CDR2 SVGAGI. Trimming cost V 2 bases and J 6 bases; bases outside gene matches: 5. There are 14 residues in the CDR3. CDR3 sequence: CASSYKAGIDTQYF. The CDR3 nucleotides read TGTGCCAGCAGTTACAAAGCGGGGATTGATACGCAGTATTTT.

J is TRBJ2-5 and V is TRBV6-6; D gene uncertain. From germline, CDR1 is MNHNY and CDR2 SVGAGI (reference sequence). The CDR3 runs to 16 residues. V lost 2 bases to trimming and J lost 5 bases, with 18 bases between them. In nucleotides, the CDR3 is TGTGCCAGCAGTTACGGTTTGGCTCATCGGTCGGAGACCCAGTACTTC. The encoded protein is CASSYGLAHRSETQYF.

This clone was recorded only once. V gene TRBV6-1 combines with J gene TRBJ1-5; D gene unclear. Germline CDR1 MNHNS, CDR2 SASEGT. The CDR3 spans 14 residues. The V end was cut by 3 bases, the J end by 2 bases, with 8 bases between. CDR3 amino acids: CASSEERGNQPQHF. The DNA of the CDR3 is TGTGCCAGCAGTGAGGAGAGGGGCAATCAGCCCCAGCATTTT.

The gene calls are TRBV25-1 and TRBJ2-4, with D unresolved. Germline CDR1 reads MGHDK; CDR2 reads SYGVNS. The V end lost 4 bases, the J end lost 1 base, and 8 bases lay between the germline ends. The CDR3 sequence is 14 residues long. The CDR3 coding sequence is TGTGCCAGCAGTGTAAGTGGGGCCAAAAACATTCAGTACTTC. Amino acids: CASSVSGAKNIQYF.

The chain has TRBV7-2 and TRBJ2-2, with D tentatively TRBD1 (6 bases). The CDR3 is 15 residues long. CDR1 and CDR2 (germline): SGHTA, FQGNSA. The V gene lost 5 bases and the J gene lost 4 bases, with 14 bases spanning the gap. The CDR3 sequence is CASSRRGGSTGELFF. The CDR3 DNA sequence: TGTGCCAGCAGCCGCAGGGGCGGAAGCACCGGGGAGCTGTTTTTT.

The chain uses TRBV19 and TRBJ2-7; the match to TRBD1 covers 9 bases. Per the germline V gene, CDR1 is LNHDA and CDR2 is SQIVND (reference sequence). The CDR3 runs 15 residues. J lost 7 bases, V lost 4 bases, and 11 bases had no gene match. This chain's CDR3 is CASSTGTGIGQEQYF. The CDR3 DNA reads as TGTGCCAGTAGTACCGGGACAGGGATAGGACAGGAGCAGTACTTC.

This clone showed up just a few times. The rearrangement links TRBV5-4 to TRBJ1-5; TRBD1 might be the D (5 bases). The CDR3 contains 15 residues. The V end was cut by 4 bases, the J end by 2 bases, with 13 bases between. Germline-derived CDR1 and CDR2 are SGHNT and YYREEE (reference sequence). CDR3: CASSRAGFGNQPQHF. For the CDR3, the DNA is TGTGCCAGCAGCCGGGCAGGGTTCGGCAATCAGCCCCAGCATTTT.

The gene calls are TRBV4-2 and TRBJ2-7; 12 bases are shared with TRBD2. The J segment lost 2 bases and the V segment lost 3 bases, leaving 8 bases of the junction unmatched. Looked up from germline, CDR1 is LGHNA and CDR2 is YNFKEQ. The CDR3 has 17 amino acids. In DNA, the CDR3 is TGTGCCAGCAGCCAGGGGGGGACTAGCGGGCCAACCTACGAGCAGTACTTC. It translates to CASSQGGTSGPTYEQYF.

The chain has TRBV4-1 and TRBJ1-2; 10 bases match TRBD1. Unmatched junction bases numbered 7, after V lost 3 bases and J lost 6 bases. This CDR3 is built from 15 residues. Germline values: CDR1 MGHRA, CDR2 YSYEKL. Written as DNA, the CDR3 is TGCGCCAGCAGCCACTCCCGGGACAGGGGAGATGGCTACACCTTC. Translated: CASSHSRDRGDGYTF.

This chain uses TRBV7-3 with TRBJ2-5, with 12 bases identical to TRBD1. Losses at the gene ends were 4 bases for V and 5 bases for J; bases not matched to a gene: 5. Germline-derived CDR1 and CDR2 are SGHTA and FQGTGA. There are 15 residues in the CDR3. In DNA form, the CDR3 reads TGTGCCAGCAGCTCAACGGGACAGGGGGCGGAGACCCAGTACTTC. Translating gives CASSSTGQGAETQYF.

The chain joins TRBV2 to TRBJ2-1; D is possibly TRBD1 or TRBD2 (5 bases each). The V end lost 1 base, the J end lost 2 bases, and 9 bases lay between the germline ends. The CDR3 sequence is 15 residues long. Looked up from germline, CDR1 is SNHLY and CDR2 is FYNNEI. Here the CDR3 reads CASSEGGEPYNEQFF. The CDR3 DNA sequence: TGTGCCAGCAGTGAAGGAGGGGAACCCTACAATGAGCAGTTCTTC.

The chain links TRBV5-8 to TRBJ2-1, with no clear D. CDR1 is SGHTS and CDR2 is YDEGEE in the germline V gene. V was clipped by 2 bases and J by 3 bases, with 15 bases between them. The CDR3 is 16 residues long. CDR3 amino acids: CASSFWPPKVYNEQFF. The CDR3 nucleotides read TGTGCCAGCAGCTTCTGGCCACCAAAAGTCTACAATGAGCAGTTCTTC.

This clone turned up a few times. CDR3 in amino acids: CASSELVGRGSHEQFF. The CDR3 DNA sequence: TGTGCCAGCAGTGAACTGGTGGGGCGGGGTAGCCATGAGCAGTTCTTC. The chain is built from TRBV6-1 and TRBJ2-1; weak D call: TRBD2 (6 bases). Germline CDR1 MNHNS, CDR2 SASEGT. V was clipped by 2 bases and J by 8 bases, with 19 bases between them. This CDR3 is 16 amino acids long.

V usage is TRBV28 and J usage is TRBJ1-2; TRBD1 is a possible D gene (5 bases). Germline loops: CDR1 MDHEN, CDR2 SYDVKM. V was shortened by 1 base and J by 5 bases, with 11 bases between the two germline ends. The CDR3 is 14 residues long. The chain's CDR3 is CASSLFGTGYGYTF. CDR3 coding DNA: TGTGCCAGCAGTTTATTTGGGACGGGTTATGGCTACACCTTC.

This clone was picked up a small number of times. The gene calls are TRBV9 and TRBJ1-3; D unclear. The CDR3 is made up of 14 amino acids. V was cut by 3 bases and J by 2 bases, with 9 bases left in between. Germline lookup yields CDR1 SGDLS and CDR2 YYNGEE. In DNA form, the CDR3 reads TGTGCCAGCAGCGGTTACACGACTGGAAACACCATATATTTT. Translating gives CASSGYTTGNTIYF.

This rearrangement joins TRBV9 to TRBJ1-5; 7 nucleotides align to TRBD1. Germline CDR1 is SGDLS and CDR2 is YYNGEE. The CDR3 is 14 residues long. Trimming at V came to 4 bases and at J to 5 bases, leaving 6 bases not matched to a gene. The CDR3, as DNA: TGTGCCAGCAGCCCCCGGGACAGCCATCAGCCCCAGCATTTT. Translated, it gives CASSPRDSHQPQHF. Using reference TRBV9 and TRBJ1-5 for the parts outside the CDR3, the full variable domain is DSGVTQTPKHLITATGQRVTLRCSPRSGDLSVYWYQQSLDQGLQFLIQYYNGEERAKGNILERFSAQQFPDLHSELNLSSLELGDSALYFCASSPRDSHQPQHFGDGTRLSIL.

The V and J genes are TRBV4-1 and TRBJ1-5, with 11 bases lining up with TRBD1. V was pared by 1 base and J by 4 bases, with 6 bases of the junction left unmatched. Germline-derived CDR1 and CDR2 are MGHRA and YSYEKL. CDR3 length: 17 residues. CDR3 loop: CASSQGLRDRGNQPQHF. The CDR3 bases are TGCGCCAGCAGCCAAGGGCTCCGGGACAGGGGGAATCAGCCCCAGCATTTT.

The chain has TRBV6-5 and TRBJ1-2; maybe TRBD1 (6 bases). Germline-derived CDR1 and CDR2 are MNHEY and SVGAGI. The V and J ends lost 4 bases and 4 bases respectively, with 13 bases between them. The CDR3 is made up of 14 amino acids. The CDR3 nucleotides are TGTGCCAGCAGTTCCCAAGGACAGACCTATGGCTACACCTTC. Encoded protein: CASSSQGQTYGYTF.

The chain employs TRBV2 and TRBJ2-1, with D possibly matching TRBD1 (6 bases). The germline V gene encodes CDR1 SNHLY and CDR2 FYNNEI. Between the trimmed V and J ends, which lost 8 bases and 3 bases, there was a span of 11 bases. This CDR3 is 13 amino acids long. As DNA, the CDR3 is TGTGCCAGCCTCGACAGGTTCTACAATGAGCAGTTCTTC. Protein: CASLDRFYNEQFF.

This chain uses TRBV7-2 with TRBJ1-5; TRBD1 agrees at 8 bases. Germline lookup yields CDR1 SGHTA and CDR2 FQGNSA. J lost 1 base, V lost 4 bases, and 9 bases had no gene match. There are 17 residues in the CDR3. The CDR3: CASSYEATGASNQPQHF. Here the CDR3 DNA reads TGTGCCAGCAGCTACGAAGCGACAGGGGCGAGCAATCAGCCCCAGCATTTT.

The chain employs TRBV15 and TRBJ2-7, with D perhaps matching TRBD1 (9 bases). V was trimmed by 0 bases and J by 3 bases, leaving 18 bases between them. Germline CDR1 is LNHNV and CDR2 is YYDKDF (reference sequence). The CDR3 has 17 amino acids. The CDR3 sequence: CATSRDSGTGFVYEQYF. The CDR3 DNA is TGTGCCACCAGCAGAGATAGCGGGACAGGGTTCGTCTACGAGCAGTACTTC.